The 18 T cell receptor beta chains given below trace back to one sample, sequenced in a study of blood T cell repertoires in COVID-19. Method: immunoSEQ multiplex PCR; TCRdb's copy keeps in-frame clones and lacks some. This sample yields approximately 250,000 clones, of which 75% to 85% are seen a single time; roughly 7% belongs to the top ten. The sequenced material came from peripheral blood. The source of these receptors is a woman aged 45-59 years with acute or convalescent COVID-19.

This chain connects TRBV7-2 to TRBJ1-1, with a tentative D call TRBD1 (6 bases). V lost 5 bases, J lost 2 bases, and 15 bases lay in between. Germline CDR1 and CDR2: SGHTA and FQGNSA. CDR3 length: 15 amino acids. The CDR3 coding sequence is TGTGCCAGCAGCCTAAGGACAGACTTAAACACTGAAGCTTTCTTT. Translating it yields CASSLRTDLNTEAFF.

In this sample, this clone turned up many times. The chain carries TRBV2 and TRBJ2-5; perhaps TRBD2 as D (6 bases). Germline V gene lookup returns CDR1 SNHLY and CDR2 FYNNEI. This CDR3 is 18 amino acids long. Trimming cost V 4 bases and J 1 base, with 22 bases left between them. CDR3 nucleotides: TGTGCCAGCAGTGGGGACTCAACGGTTAGCTTGGGCCAAGAGACCCAGTACTTC. Translated: CASSGDSTVSLGQETQYF.

The rearrangement uses TRBV6-6 and TRBJ1-2; unclear D gene. CDR3 length: 12 residues. The germline CDR1 and CDR2 sequences are MNHNY and SVGAGI (reference sequence). The germline V and J ends were trimmed by 5 bases and 9 bases, with 13 bases remaining between them. CDR3 in amino acids: CASSDGLGSYTF. DNA for the CDR3: TGTGCCAGCAGTGACGGCCTCGGGAGCTACACCTTC.

The genes are TRBV28 and TRBJ1-2; TRBD1 is a possible D gene (5 bases). The CDR3 consists of 12 residues. Germline CDR1 MDHEN, CDR2 SYDVKM. Trimming pared 6 bases from V and 4 bases from J, leaving 9 bases between. The CDR3: CASSRQSYGYTF. The DNA of the CDR3 is TGTGCCAGCAGCCGACAGAGCTATGGCTACACCTTC.

V usage is TRBV7-9 and J usage is TRBJ2-2, with 8 bases aligning to TRBD2. V lost 6 bases and J lost 5; bases outside the gene matches: 14. This CDR3 has 17 amino acids. The germline gives CDR1 SEHNR, CDR2 FQNEAQ (reference sequence). In DNA form, the CDR3 reads TGTGCCAGCAGATCAACAGGCGCGGGACTAGTGACCGGGGAGCTGTTTTTT. Its protein product is CASRSTGAGLVTGELFF.

The V and J genes are TRBV19 and TRBJ2-5; maybe TRBD2 (6 bases). CDR1 is LNHDA, CDR2 SQIVND, per germline (reference sequence). This CDR3 has 12 amino acids. V lost 3 bases to trimming and J lost 5 bases, with 7 bases between them. The chain's CDR3 is CASSMEGETQYF. CDR3 coding DNA: TGTGCCAGTAGTATGGAGGGGGAGACCCAGTACTTC. Variable domain in full (rest from reference TRBV19 and TRBJ2-5): DGGITQSPKYLFRKEGQNVTLSCEQNLNHDAMYWYRQDPGQGLRLIYYSQIVNDFQKGDIAEGYSVSREKKESFPLTVTSAQKNPTAFYLCASSMEGETQYFGPGTRLLVL.

This clone was counted only a few times. The chain carries TRBV5-1 and TRBJ1-6; possible D gene TRBD1, 5 bases. Germline CDR1 is SGHRS and CDR2 is YFSETQ. The CDR3 consists of 13 residues. V gave up 10 bases and J gave up 9 bases, with 17 bases separating them. The CDR3 DNA is TGCGCCCGGGGGGATCTCGGGTCTTCACCCCTCCACTTT. This gives the protein CARGDLGSSPLHF.

The gene calls are TRBV6-2 or TRBV6-3 and TRBJ1-1; 7 positions agree with TRBD1. There are 14 residues in the CDR3. Germline CDR1 reads MNHEY; CDR2 reads SVGEGT. Losses at the gene ends were 5 bases for V and 1 base for J; bases not matched to a gene: 4. The CDR3 sequence is CASSRYRGNTEAFF. In nucleotides, the CDR3 is TGTGCCAGCAGTAGATACAGGGGGAACACTGAAGCTTTCTTT.

This chain joins TRBV24-1 and TRBJ2-7; D might be TRBD2 (5 bases). The CDR3 spans 18 residues. Germline CDR1 reads KGHDR; CDR2 reads SFDVKD. V was pared by 4 bases and J by 1 base, with 22 bases between. CDR3 loop: CATSEKILPHGKSYEQYF. The CDR3 nucleotides read TGTGCCACCAGTGAAAAAATATTACCACACGGGAAATCCTACGAGCAGTACTTC.

The chain links TRBV10-3 to TRBJ1-5, with D unresolved. Germline assignment: CDR1 ENHRY and CDR2 SYGVKD. CDR3 length equals 15 residues. Trimming pared 4 bases from V and 0 bases from J, leaving 10 bases between. The CDR3 loop reads CAISVGVDSNQPQHF. As DNA, the CDR3 is TGTGCCATCAGTGTCGGGGTGGATAGCAATCAGCCCCAGCATTTT.

This sequence joins TRBV7-2 and TRBJ2-5; 7 bases are a match to TRBD1. The V segment lost 1 base and the J segment 4 bases; nucleotides outside the gene matches: 3. The germline V gene has CDR1 SGHTA and CDR2 FQGNSA. This CDR3 is 14 amino acids long. This CDR3 is CASSLDNRGETQYF. DNA of the CDR3: TGTGCCAGCAGCTTAGACAACAGGGGAGAGACCCAGTACTTC.

V gene TRBV10-3 combines with J gene TRBJ1-6; possibly TRBD1 for D (6 bases). The CDR3 contains 14 residues. V shed 3 bases and J shed 9 bases, with 12 bases lying between them. Germline CDR1 reads ENHRY; CDR2 reads SYGVKD. CDR3 amino acids: CAISDVGAGSPLHF. CDR3 bases: TGTGCCATCAGTGATGTGGGGGCAGGTTCACCCCTCCACTTT.

The table lists this clone with a few counts. J is TRBJ1-1 and V is TRBV29-1; D perhaps matches TRBD1 (6 bases). CDR3 length: 14 amino acids. Trimming removed 7 bases from V and 1 base from J, with 16 bases in between. Germline lookup yields CDR1 SQVTM and CDR2 ANQGSEA. The CDR3 loop is CSAVGRGRNTEAFF. The CDR3 region has the DNA TGCAGCGCCGTGGGTAGGGGGAGGAACACTGAAGCTTTCTTT.

This chain links TRBV11-2 with TRBJ2-3; possibly TRBD1 for D (5 bases). Germline V gene sequence: CDR1 SGHAT, CDR2 FQNNGV. CDR3 length equals 17 residues. The V end lost 0 bases, the J end lost 1 base, and 14 bases lay between the germline ends. CDR3 region: CASSLDVRGRGTDTQYF. As DNA, the CDR3 is TGTGCCAGCAGCTTAGATGTAAGGGGTCGTGGCACAGATACGCAGTATTTT.

The chain has TRBV2 and TRBJ2-1; the D gene is possibly TRBD2 (7 bases). Germline assignment: CDR1 SNHLY and CDR2 FYNNEI. The CDR3 consists of 12 residues. V gave up 6 bases and J gave up 8 bases, with 11 bases separating them. This chain's CDR3 is CASRGGGYEQFF. DNA of the CDR3: TGTGCCAGCAGAGGGGGAGGGTATGAGCAGTTCTTC. Looking up the rest from reference TRBV2 and TRBJ2-1 gives the full variable domain: EPEVTQTPSHQVTQMGQEVILRCVPISNHLYFYWYRQILGQKVEFLVSFYNNEISEKSEIFDDQFSVERPDGSNFTLKIRSTKLEDSAMYFCASRGGGYEQFFGPGTRLTVL.

The genes are TRBV4-1 and TRBJ2-4; 8 bases line up with TRBD1. V trimming: 3 bases; J trimming: 0 bases; junction bases outside the gene matches: 10. Germline CDR1 is MGHRA and CDR2 is YSYEKL. The CDR3 extends over 18 amino acids. CDR3 sequence: CASSHTGTGILAKNIQYF. Here the CDR3 DNA reads TGCGCCAGCAGCCACACCGGGACAGGTATCTTAGCCAAAAACATTCAGTACTTC.

The chain couples TRBV5-4 to TRBJ2-7; 9 bases fit TRBD1. The CDR3 is 16 amino acids. Per the germline V gene, CDR1 is SGHNT and CDR2 is YYREEE (reference sequence). Trimming took 3 bases from V and 6 from J; bases not matched to a gene: 13. Here the CDR3 reads CASSYGTGSTRGEQYF. CDR3 sequence (DNA): TGTGCCAGCAGCTACGGGACAGGGAGTACTCGCGGCGAGCAGTACTTC.

The chain is built from TRBV18 and TRBJ2-3; tentatively, D is TRBD2 (7 bases). The V gene lost 5 bases and the J gene lost 4 bases, with 31 bases spanning the gap. The germline V gene has CDR1 KGHSH and CDR2 LQKENI. The CDR3 covers 20 residues. Written as DNA, the CDR3 is TGTGCCAGCTCATCGAAACTGGGGGGGCGACTAGTGGCTCGGTCAGATACGCAGTATTTT. Its translation is CASSSKLGGRLVARSDTQYF.